This TCR beta chain stems from a study of T cells in Graves' hyperthyroidism and ophthalmopathy. Those patients with uncontrolled infection, other autoimmune disease, pregnancy or lactation were excluded. This clonotype was detected only a few times. Per the germline V gene, CDR1 is SGHRS and CDR2 is YFSETQ. V shed 3 bases, J shed 7 bases, and the junction held 8 bases outside the gene matches. There are 16 residues in the CDR3. The CDR3 regions of TCR beta were amplified from RNA transcripts. Researchers ran a first-round RT-PCR on the TCR CDR3 using the HTBI primer set. TCRdb ran MiXCR on the multiplex PCR reads and lists one entry per CDR3 protein. The table has about 560,000 distinct CDR3 sequences, about a sixth seen once.

The chain couples TRBV5-1 to TRBJ2-2, with TRBD1 matching 11 bases. Sequencing was done on a sample of blood. The sequence was obtained from a woman aged 18-35 years with Graves' hyperthyroidism. CDR3 protein: CASSSKGQGAVGELFF. The CDR3, as DNA: TGCGCCAGCAGCTCAAAAGGACAGGGGGCAGTCGGGGAGCTGTTTTTT.